The 10 T cell receptor beta chains given below trace back to one sample, sequenced in a study of T-cell reconstitution after alpha-beta-depleted transplantation in children. During its preparation, the TCRbeta library received unique molecular identifiers. TCRdb reprocessed the PCR reads via MiXCR and lists one record per CDR3 protein. Among roughly 310,000 distinct CDR3 sequences listed, roughly 25% were seen once. The sample consisted of PBMCs, mostly from graft donor cells, taken 180 days after TCRalphabeta/CD19-depleted stem cell transplant. The source of these receptors is a male patient younger than 18 who had a stem cell transplant for acute lymphoblastic leukemia, so the T cells may come from the graft donor.

In its sample, this clonotype was seen a few times. This chain links TRBV9 with TRBJ2-4; D possibly corresponds to TRBD1 (5 bases). Trimming removed 0 bases at V and 5 bases at J, with 21 bases between. Per the germline V gene, CDR1 is SGDLS and CDR2 is YYNGEE. The length of the CDR3 is 18 residues. CDR3 residues: CASSVDDGAWGKENIQYF. CDR3 DNA sequence: TGTGCCAGCAGCGTAGATGATGGGGCTTGGGGAAAGGAAAACATTCAGTACTTC.

This clonotype was seen a handful of times. This chain uses TRBV5-1 with TRBJ2-5; D unclear. The germline V and J ends were trimmed by 5 bases and 2 bases, with 13 bases remaining between them. The CDR3 is 14 amino acids. The V gene's germline CDR1 is SGHRS and CDR2 YFSETQ. The CDR3 coding sequence is TGCGCCAGCAGGCCTATGGGGTTACAAGAGACCCAGTACTTC. It translates to CASRPMGLQETQYF.

This clonotype was found many times. The chain employs TRBV5-5 and TRBJ2-3; D is unclear. V was trimmed by 0 bases and J by 6 bases, leaving 8 bases between them. Germline V gene lookup returns CDR1 SGHKS and CDR2 YYEKEE (reference sequence). This CDR3 has 13 residues. DNA for the CDR3: TGTGCCAGCAGCTTGGCCTTCGGGGATACGCAGTATTTT. This translates into CASSLAFGDTQYF. Based on the CDR3 plus reference TRBV5-5 and TRBJ2-3, the full variable domain is DAGVTQSPTHLIKTRGQQVTLRCSPISGHKSVSWYQQVLGQGPQFIFQYYEKEERGRGNFPDRFSARQFPNYSSELNVNALLLGDSALYLCASSLAFGDTQYFGPGTRLTVL.

This clonotype was seen a few times. This chain joins TRBV10-3 and TRBJ2-7; D remains ambiguous. From germline, CDR1 is ENHRY and CDR2 SYGVKD. The CDR3 extends over 13 amino acids. Trimming left V 4 bases short and J 1 base short, with 8 bases between. The CDR3 sequence is CAISGLLSYEQYF. CDR3 in DNA: TGTGCCATCAGTGGACTCTTATCCTACGAGCAGTACTTC.

The rearrangement links TRBV2 to TRBJ2-2; D might be TRBD1 or TRBD2, each matching 5 bases. The ends were cut back, 6 bases at V and 4 bases at J, with 9 bases in the middle. This CDR3 is built from 13 residues. Germline V CDR1 and CDR2: SNHLY, FYNNEI. CDR3 amino acids: CASRRDLTGELFF. CDR3 in DNA: TGTGCCAGCAGGAGGGACCTCACCGGGGAGCTGTTTTTT.

The chain recombines TRBV5-1 with TRBJ1-1; 7 nucleotides match TRBD1. V was pared by 4 bases and J by 5 bases, with 11 bases of the junction left unmatched. CDR1 and CDR2 (germline): SGHRS, YFSETQ. The CDR3 is 15 residues long. For the CDR3, the DNA is TGCGCCAGCAGCGGGAGACAGGGAGGAGGAACTGAAGCTTTCTTT. This encodes CASSGRQGGGTEAFF.

The CDR3 spells CASSLPYEQFF. Written as DNA, the CDR3 is TGTGCCAGCAGCTTGCCCTATGAGCAGTTCTTC. The J gene is TRBJ2-1, the V gene TRBV5-5; D remains ambiguous. From germline, CDR1 is SGHKS and CDR2 YYEKEE (reference sequence). The germline V and J ends were trimmed by 1 base and 8 bases, with 4 bases remaining between them. The length of the CDR3 is 11 residues.

This clonotype showed up just once. The chain carries TRBV3-1 and TRBJ2-7; D perhaps matches TRBD2 (6 bases). Trimming left V 4 bases short and J 3 bases short, with 10 bases between. The CDR3 covers 13 residues. Germline CDR1 LGHDT, CDR2 YNNKEL (reference sequence). The CDR3 is CASSRSGFYEQYF. The CDR3 DNA sequence: TGTGCCAGCAGCCGAAGCGGGTTCTACGAGCAGTACTTC.

The chain uses TRBV10-1 and TRBJ2-1, with 9 positions matching TRBD2. In germline, CDR1 is WNHNN, CDR2 SYGVQD (reference sequence). The CDR3 has 16 residues. Trimming took 4 bases from V and 3 from J; bases not matched to a gene: 7. Here the CDR3 DNA reads TGCGCCAGCAGTGTAACTCTAGCGGGGCTCTACAATGAGCAGTTCTTC. Amino acid sequence: CASSVTLAGLYNEQFF.

This clonotype has a count of ten or more. The rearrangement joins TRBV27 to TRBJ2-7, with D possibly being TRBD1 (6 bases). This CDR3 spans 15 amino acids. Germline CDR1 reads MNHEY; CDR2 reads SMNVEV (reference sequence). Trimming cost V 5 bases and J 8 bases, with 22 bases left between them. Here the CDR3 reads CASSPSWGQGRKQYF. CDR3 DNA sequence: TGTGCCAGCAGTCCCTCCTGGGGGCAGGGCAGAAAGCAGTACTTC.